A single sample is the source of the 11 T cell receptor beta chains below, sequenced in a study of OX40 agonist ivuxolimab in advanced cancers. The method was immunoSEQ multiplex PCR; TCRdb's version includes in-frame clones alone and lacks a portion of them. Of over 80,000 clones listed, 88% are singletons. The source was CD4+ or CD8+ T cells sorted from blood, collected in a trial of the OX40 agonist ivuxolimab. These TCRs come from an adult with an advanced solid tumor such as melanoma, head and neck, liver or kidney cancer.

The genes are TRBV4-3 and TRBJ1-1, with a weak D call TRBD1 (5 bases). Germline values: CDR1 LGHNA, CDR2 YSLEER. V lost 3 bases to trimming and J lost 4 bases, with 9 bases between them. The CDR3 spans 13 residues. The CDR3 loop reads CASSHTRGTEAFF. CDR3 nucleotides: TGCGCCAGCAGCCACACTAGGGGCACTGAAGCTTTCTTT.

The chain has TRBV7-3 and TRBJ1-1; D perhaps matches TRBD1 (6 bases). The CDR3 contains 21 residues. V was trimmed by 1 base and J by 2 bases, leaving 29 bases between them. The V gene's germline CDR1 is SGHTA and CDR2 FQGTGA. The CDR3 loop reads CASSLIPGRRKDRINNTEAFF. The CDR3, as DNA: TGTGCCAGCAGCTTAATCCCAGGTCGGAGAAAGGACAGAATCAATAACACTGAAGCTTTCTTT.

This clone appeared a single time. The chain combines TRBV4-2 with TRBJ2-1, with 12 bases matching TRBD2. The J segment lost 4 bases and the V segment lost 8 bases, leaving 6 bases of the junction unmatched. Per the germline V gene, CDR1 is LGHNA and CDR2 is YNFKEQ. The CDR3 consists of 15 residues. The CDR3: CASDLGLAGYNEQFF. The CDR3 DNA is TGTGCCAGCGACCTCGGACTAGCGGGGTACAATGAGCAGTTCTTC.

The chain links TRBV18 to TRBJ2-7; TRBD2 matches 8 bases. The germline CDR1 and CDR2 sequences are KGHSH and LQKENI. CDR3 length: 15 residues. Losses at the gene ends were 3 bases for V and 6 bases for J; bases not matched to a gene: 10. CDR3 nucleotides: TGTGCCAGCTCACCGACCGGGACTAGTTTTACCGAGCAGTACTTC. Amino acids: CASSPTGTSFTEQYF.

This clone was observed once. The V and J genes are TRBV7-9 and TRBJ1-2; D perhaps matches TRBD1 (6 bases). Germline V gene data show CDR1 as SEHNR and CDR2 as FQNEAQ (reference sequence). This CDR3 comprises 15 residues. V dropped 1 base and J dropped 7 bases, with 16 bases sitting between them. The CDR3, as DNA: TGTGCCAGCAGCTTAGATTCTCCGGACAGATCTGGCTACACCTTC. Translating gives CASSLDSPDRSGYTF.

This clone was detected only a few times. The rearrangement joins TRBV30 to TRBJ1-5, with 7 bases that match TRBD1. Per the germline V gene, CDR1 is GTSNPN and CDR2 is SVGIG (reference sequence). The CDR3 runs to 13 residues. V was clipped by 7 bases and J by 4 bases; unmatched bases: 7. The CDR3 sequence is CASQWDSNQPQHF. DNA for the CDR3: TGTGCCTCCCAGTGGGACAGTAATCAGCCCCAGCATTTT.

V usage is TRBV9 and J usage is TRBJ1-2, with D unclear. CDR3 length: 13 amino acids. Germline lookup yields CDR1 SGDLS and CDR2 YYNGEE. Trimming removed 0 bases at V and 8 bases at J, with 11 bases between. The CDR3 loop reads CASSVGEGMGYTF. DNA of the CDR3: TGTGCCAGCAGCGTAGGAGAGGGAATGGGCTACACCTTC. The entire variable domain, with the rest obtained from reference TRBV9 and TRBJ1-2, is as follows: DSGVTQTPKHLITATGQRVTLRCSPRSGDLSVYWYQQSLDQGLQFLIQYYNGEERAKGNILERFSAQQFPDLHSELNLSSLELGDSALYFCASSVGEGMGYTFGSGTRLTVV.

CDR3 sequence: CASSLILQGIGEQYV. CDR3 bases: TGTGCCAGCAGCTTAATTCTACAGGGGATCGGCGAGCAGTACGTC. The J gene is TRBJ2-7, the V gene TRBV7-9; 7 bases are a match to TRBD1. In germline, CDR1 is SEHNR, CDR2 FQNEAQ (reference sequence). The CDR3 consists of 15 residues. The V segment lost 2 bases and the J segment 6 bases; nucleotides outside the gene matches: 10.

The chain carries TRBV5-5 and TRBJ2-7; D not certain. This CDR3 is 11 amino acids long. The germline gives CDR1 SGHKS, CDR2 YYEKEE (reference sequence). V was cut by 4 bases and J by 4 bases, with 6 bases left in between. CDR3 sequence (DNA): TGTGCCAGCAGCCTTTTTTACGAGCAGTACTTC. This translates into CASSLFYEQYF.

Here the CDR3 reads CASSPPLWTSGTYEQYF. DNA of the CDR3: TGTGCCAGCAGCCCGCCTCTTTGGACTAGCGGGACCTACGAGCAGTACTTC. The V and J genes are TRBV11-2 and TRBJ2-7; 12 nucleotides line up with TRBD2. V trimming: 5 bases; J trimming: 2 bases; junction bases outside the gene matches: 10. There are 17 residues in the CDR3. Germline CDR1 reads SGHAT; CDR2 reads FQNNGV.

The chain joins TRBV6-5 to TRBJ1-3; TRBD1 matches at 7 bases. V was pared by 6 bases and J by 8 bases, with 10 bases of the junction left unmatched. The CDR3 is 14 residues long. Germline V gene sequence: CDR1 MNHEY, CDR2 SVGAGI. CDR3 bases: TGTGCCAGCAGATCCGGACAGGCTGGCGACACCATATATTTT. Protein: CASRSGQAGDTIYF.